Below are 26 T cell receptor beta chains sequenced from a single sample in a study of OX40 agonist ivuxolimab in advanced cancers. Using immunoSEQ multiplex PCR, the repertoire was profiled, and TCRdb retains in-frame clones only, with some absent. The data hold roughly 60,000 clones, with more than 80% observed a single time. Sequenced material: CD4+ or CD8+ T cells sorted from blood, taken in a trial of the OX40 agonist ivuxolimab. These receptors were obtained from an adult with an advanced solid tumor such as melanoma, head and neck, liver or kidney cancer.

This clone has only one observation. The chain joins TRBV9 to TRBJ1-2, with 9 bases aligning to TRBD1. This CDR3 region has 14 residues. The V and J ends lost 4 bases and 4 bases, in that order; junction bases with no gene match: 5. Germline CDR1 SGDLS, CDR2 YYNGEE. The CDR3 sequence is CASSLHRGPYGYTF. CDR3 nucleotide sequence: TGTGCCAGCAGCTTGCACAGGGGGCCCTATGGCTACACCTTC.

The J gene is TRBJ2-3, the V gene TRBV28, with 8 nucleotides matching TRBD2. With V trimmed by 8 bases and J by 5 bases, 9 bases remained unmatched. The CDR3 contains 14 residues. Germline V lookup: CDR1 MDHEN, CDR2 SYDVKM. The CDR3 nucleotides are TGTGCCAGCTTAAGCGGGAGTGTCTTAGATACGCAGTATTTT. Translation: CASLSGSVLDTQYF.

The genes are TRBV6-1 and TRBJ2-1, with D hard to call. V was pared by 3 bases and J by 7 bases, with 7 bases between. Germline lookup yields CDR1 MNHNS and CDR2 SASEGT. The CDR3 is 12 residues long. The CDR3 region is CASSEPLNEQFF. Written as DNA, the CDR3 is TGTGCCAGCAGTGAGCCCCTAAATGAGCAGTTCTTC.

The chain combines TRBV29-1 with TRBJ2-3, with 7 bases matching TRBD2. The trim removed 4 bases at V and 3 bases at J, leaving 7 bases unmatched. The germline gives CDR1 SQVTM, CDR2 ANQGSEA. CDR3 size: 14 residues. The CDR3 region is CSVVGGSWTDTQYF. DNA for the CDR3: TGCAGCGTTGTAGGCGGGAGTTGGACAGATACGCAGTATTTT.

This chain links TRBV5-6 with TRBJ2-1; TRBD1 matches at 7 bases. The CDR3 is made up of 15 amino acids. V was clipped by 2 bases and J by 4 bases; unmatched bases: 6. Germline lookup yields CDR1 SGHDT and CDR2 YYEEEE. CDR3 sequence: CASSFLQGNYNEQFF. CDR3 nucleotides: TGTGCCAGCAGCTTTTTACAGGGGAATTACAATGAGCAGTTCTTC.

The chain employs TRBV11-2 and TRBJ1-4, with no clear D. Trimming stripped 6 bases from V and 10 bases from J, with 12 bases between. Germline assignment: CDR1 SGHAT and CDR2 FQNNGV. The CDR3 consists of 12 residues. The DNA of the CDR3 is TGTGCCAGCAGAGCTGGTTTGGGAAAACTGTTTTTT. As protein: CASRAGLGKLFF.

A single count supports this clone. The V call is TRBV19, the J call TRBJ2-7; TRBD1 matches 9 bases. The CDR3 covers 12 residues. CDR1 is LNHDA and CDR2 is SQIVND in the germline V gene (reference sequence). J was trimmed by 5 bases and V by 9 bases; bases with no gene match: 5. The CDR3 region is CASRDRDNEQYF. CDR3 sequence (DNA): TGTGCCAGCCGGGACAGGGACAACGAGCAGTACTTC.

This chain joins TRBV5-6 and TRBJ2-3; maybe TRBD1 (6 bases). Looked up from germline, CDR1 is SGHDT and CDR2 is YYEEEE. V was cut by 3 bases and J by 2 bases, with 19 bases left in between. CDR3 size: 17 residues. This CDR3 reads CASSSGIGGSVTDTQYF. Written as DNA, the CDR3 is TGTGCCAGCAGCTCGGGAATAGGGGGTAGTGTCACAGATACGCAGTATTTT.

This chain joins TRBV9 and TRBJ2-2, with 13 bases matching TRBD2. The length of the CDR3 is 18 residues. Germline CDR1 and CDR2: SGDLS and YYNGEE. V gave up 0 bases and J gave up 2 bases; unmatched junction bases: 4. The CDR3 region has the DNA TGTGCCAGCAGCGTAGAGGGACTAGCGGGATCTAACACCGGGGAGCTGTTTTTT. Its translation: CASSVEGLAGSNTGELFF.

This chain joins TRBV7-2 and TRBJ2-1; D is ambiguous. The germline V gene has CDR1 SGHTA and CDR2 FQGNSA. The CDR3 contains 14 residues. V lost 4 bases and J lost 12, with 19 bases in between. The CDR3: CASSSNRALGRQFF. CDR3 DNA sequence: TGTGCCAGCAGCTCAAACCGGGCCCTAGGCAGGCAGTTCTTC. Using reference TRBV7-2 and TRBJ2-1 for the parts outside the CDR3, the full variable domain is GAGVSQSPSNKVTEKGKDVELRCDPISGHTALYWYRQSLGQGLEFLIYFQGNSAPDKSGLPSDRFSAERTGGSVSTLTIQRTQQEDSAVYLCASSSNRALGRQFFGPGTRLTVL.

The chain is built from TRBV18 and TRBJ2-5, with D unclear. The CDR3 consists of 14 residues. The germline V and J ends were trimmed by 0 bases and 5 bases, with 10 bases remaining between them. Looked up from germline, CDR1 is KGHSH and CDR2 is LQKENI. The CDR3 nucleotides are TGTGCCAGCTCACCACCGACCGCCCGGGAGACCCAGTACTTC. This sequence encodes CASSPPTARETQYF.

The V call is TRBV5-1, the J call TRBJ2-7, with 10 bases that match TRBD2. The CDR3 extends over 17 amino acids. After removal of 0 bases from V and 0 bases from J, the junction contained 6 bases not matched to a gene. Per the germline V gene, CDR1 is SGHRS and CDR2 is YFSETQ. CDR3 protein: CASSLGVLAGSSYEQYF. The CDR3 coding sequence is TGCGCCAGCAGCTTGGGTGTACTAGCGGGGAGCTCCTACGAGCAGTACTTC.

J is TRBJ2-2 and V is TRBV11-3, with D unresolved. This CDR3 contains 14 residues. The germline CDR1 and CDR2 sequences are SGHNT and YENEEA. Trimming removed 1 base at V and 0 bases at J, with 3 bases between. CDR3 bases: TGTGCCAGCAGCTTAGCAACGAACACCGGGGAGCTGTTTTTT. Protein product: CASSLATNTGELFF.

The genes are TRBV10-1 and TRBJ2-1; 9 bases line up with TRBD2. This CDR3 spans 15 amino acids. V gave up 2 bases and J gave up 3 bases; unmatched junction bases: 2. Germline V lookup: CDR1 WNHNN, CDR2 SYGVQD (reference sequence). CDR3 residues: CASSEGLAFYNEQFF. CDR3 coding DNA: TGCGCCAGCAGTGAGGGACTAGCGTTCTACAATGAGCAGTTCTTC.

CDR3 coding DNA: TGTGCCAGCAGTGAAATAGATTCACCCCTCCACTTT. Translated, it gives CASSEIDSPLHF. V is TRBV6-1 and J is TRBJ1-6; D is undetermined. Germline CDR1 reads MNHNS; CDR2 reads SASEGT. V dropped 2 bases and J dropped 8 bases, with 4 bases sitting between them. The CDR3 extends over 12 amino acids.

The rearrangement links TRBV2 to TRBJ1-6; maybe TRBD1 (6 bases). Trimming removed 6 bases from V and 3 bases from J, with 9 bases in between. From germline, CDR1 is SNHLY and CDR2 FYNNEI. CDR3 length: 14 amino acids. The CDR3 here is CASSRQDYNSPLHF. Here the CDR3 DNA reads TGTGCCAGCAGCCGACAGGACTATAATTCACCCCTCCACTTT.

This rearrangement joins TRBV7-6 to TRBJ2-5; no reliable D call. This CDR3 has 11 residues. V was trimmed by 1 base and J by 5 bases, leaving 2 bases between them. Germline CDR1 is SGHVS and CDR2 is FNYEAQ. CDR3 in amino acids: CASSLDETQYF. The DNA of the CDR3 is TGTGCCAGCAGCTTAGATGAGACCCAGTACTTC.

The chain combines TRBV5-8 with TRBJ2-5; D may correspond to TRBD1 or TRBD2 (6 bases each). The CDR3 consists of 16 residues. Trimming cost V 1 base and J 4 bases, with 17 bases left between them. Germline loops: CDR1 SGHTS, CDR2 YDEGEE. This CDR3 reads CASSLWYGGGGETQYF. CDR3 bases: TGTGCCAGCAGCTTGTGGTACGGAGGAGGGGGAGAGACCCAGTACTTC.

This rearrangement joins TRBV5-4 to TRBJ2-3, with 8 positions matching TRBD2. V lost 1 base to trimming and J lost 3 bases; unmatched junction nucleotides: 1. The germline CDR1 and CDR2 sequences are SGHNT and YYREEE (reference sequence). The CDR3 totals 14 residues. This CDR3 reads CASSLRGGTDTQYF. The CDR3 DNA reads TGTGCCAGCAGCTTGCGGGGGGGGACAGATACGCAGTATTTT.

The V call is TRBV10-3, the J call TRBJ2-1; TRBD2 matches at 10 bases. V trimming: 8 bases; J trimming: 3 bases; junction bases outside the gene matches: 7. CDR1 is ENHRY, CDR2 SYGVKD, per germline. This CDR3 is 15 amino acids long. The CDR3 DNA follows: TGTGCCATCGGGCCTAGCGGGAGCTTCTACAATGAGCAGTTCTTC. Translating it yields CAIGPSGSFYNEQFF.

The V call is TRBV7-2, the J call TRBJ2-3, with 8 bases identical to TRBD1. Per the germline V gene, CDR1 is SGHTA and CDR2 is FQGNSA. The CDR3 spans 15 residues. The V gene end was trimmed by 5 bases and the J gene end by 1 base; junction bases not matched to a gene: 5. The CDR3 loop is CASSLTGQGTDTQYF. Written as DNA, the CDR3 is TGTGCCAGCAGCCTTACGGGACAGGGCACAGATACGCAGTATTTT.

This chain joins TRBV14 and TRBJ2-5; no clear D. Looked up from germline, CDR1 is SGHDN and CDR2 is FVKESK. The CDR3 loop spans 16 amino acids. V lost 4 bases and J 4 bases, leaving 19 bases between the germline ends. The CDR3 loop reads CASSRPRTRLGETQYF. For the CDR3, the DNA is TGTGCCAGCAGCCGTCCGAGGACCCGGTTGGGAGAGACCCAGTACTTC. The variable domain in full, with the rest retrieved from reference TRBV14 and TRBJ2-5, is EAGVTQFPSHSVIEKGQTVTLRCDPISGHDNLYWYRRVMGKEIKFLLHFVKESKQDESGMPNNRFLAERTGGTYSTLKVQPAELEDSGVYFCASSRPRTRLGETQYFGPGTRLLVL.

The gene calls are TRBV7-2 and TRBJ1-4; perhaps TRBD1 as D (6 bases). Germline V gene sequence: CDR1 SGHTA, CDR2 FQGNSA. The CDR3 sequence is 13 residues long. V lost 5 bases, J lost 5 bases, and 9 bases lay in between. As DNA, the CDR3 is TGTGCCAGCAGCACCGACAGGAATGAAAAACTGTTTTTT. It codes for CASSTDRNEKLFF.

The DNA of the CDR3 is TGTGCCTGTAACTCGGGCCCCGAAAAACTGTTTTTT. As protein: CACNSGPEKLFF. V and J are TRBV30 and TRBJ1-4; D is unclear. Germline CDR1 is GTSNPN and CDR2 is SVGIG (reference sequence). Trimming stripped 6 bases from V and 8 bases from J, with 13 bases between. The CDR3 runs to 12 residues.

The count of this clone is one. This chain uses TRBV5-5 with TRBJ1-1, with D unclear. The CDR3 covers 13 residues. The V end lost 2 bases, the J end lost 1 base, and 6 bases lay between the germline ends. Germline V gene data show CDR1 as SGHKS and CDR2 as YYEKEE (reference sequence). This CDR3 reads CASSFVANTEAFF. The DNA of the CDR3 is TGTGCCAGCAGCTTTGTAGCGAACACTGAAGCTTTCTTT.

The genes are TRBV18 and TRBJ2-5; a possible D gene is TRBD1 (5 bases). Germline CDR1 is KGHSH and CDR2 is LQKENI. This CDR3 has 13 amino acids. V gave up 1 base and J gave up 5 bases, with 8 bases separating them. The CDR3 DNA is TGTGCCAGCTCACCACGCAGGGTCGAGACCCAGTACTTC. Residues: CASSPRRVETQYF.